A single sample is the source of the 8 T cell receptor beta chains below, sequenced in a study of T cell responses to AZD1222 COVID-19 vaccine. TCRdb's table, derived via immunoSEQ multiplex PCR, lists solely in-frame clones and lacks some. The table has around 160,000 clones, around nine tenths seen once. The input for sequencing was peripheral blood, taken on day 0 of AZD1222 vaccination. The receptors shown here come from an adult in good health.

CDR3 sequence reads: CAWSARELQGHSPLHF. DNA of the CDR3: TGTGCCTGGAGTGCCCGCGAGTTGCAGGGGCATTCACCCCTCCACTTT. V is TRBV30 and J is TRBJ1-6; a possible D gene is TRBD1 (6 bases). V was shortened by 1 base and J by 8 bases, with 18 bases between the two germline ends. This CDR3 has 16 residues. From germline, CDR1 is GTSNPN and CDR2 SVGIG (reference sequence).

The CDR3 DNA is TGTGCCAGCAGCTTGGGGGGACCCAGCTCTGGAAACACCATATATTTT. This gives the protein CASSLGGPSSGNTIYF. This chain connects TRBV5-6 to TRBJ1-3; the D gene is possibly TRBD1 (5 bases). Germline V gives CDR1 SGHDT, CDR2 YYEEEE. V was shortened by 0 bases and J by 0 bases, with 10 bases between the two germline ends. This CDR3 contains 16 residues.

The CDR3 sequence: CASSAEIPGPGNTIYF. The CDR3 region has the DNA TGTGCCAGCTCAGCGGAGATTCCAGGGCCAGGAAACACCATATATTTT. The V call is TRBV18, the J call TRBJ1-3, with D tentatively TRBD1 (5 bases). Trimming stripped 5 bases from V and 4 bases from J, with 18 bases between. CDR3 length equals 16 residues. Looked up from germline, CDR1 is KGHSH and CDR2 is LQKENI.

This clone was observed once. The CDR3 spells CASSFRVYGAFF. The CDR3 nucleotides read TGTGCCAGCAGTTTTCGGGTGTATGGAGCTTTCTTT. The genes are TRBV12-3 or TRBV12-4 and TRBJ1-1; D is uncertain. Between the trimmed V and J ends, which lost 3 bases and 10 bases, there was a span of 12 bases. This CDR3 is built from 12 residues.

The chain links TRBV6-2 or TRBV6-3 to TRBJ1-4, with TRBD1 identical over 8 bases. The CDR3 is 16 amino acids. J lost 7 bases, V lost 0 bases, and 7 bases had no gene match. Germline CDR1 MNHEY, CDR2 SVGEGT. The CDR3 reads CASSYSIQGAGEKLFF. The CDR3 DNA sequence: TGTGCCAGCAGTTACTCCATTCAGGGGGCAGGTGAAAAACTGTTTTTT.

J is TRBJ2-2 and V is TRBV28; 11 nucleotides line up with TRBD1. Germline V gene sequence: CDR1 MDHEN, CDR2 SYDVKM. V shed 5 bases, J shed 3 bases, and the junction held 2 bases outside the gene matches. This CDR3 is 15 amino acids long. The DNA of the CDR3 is TGTGCCAGCAGTAGGACAGGGGGCTACACCGGGGAGCTGTTTTTT. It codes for CASSRTGGYTGELFF.

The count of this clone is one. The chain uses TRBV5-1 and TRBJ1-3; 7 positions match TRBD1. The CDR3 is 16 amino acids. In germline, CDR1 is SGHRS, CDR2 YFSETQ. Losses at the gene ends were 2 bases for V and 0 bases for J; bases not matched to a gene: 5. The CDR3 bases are TGCGCCAGCAGCTTTGGGAACAGGGGCTCTGGAAACACCATATATTTT. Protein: CASSFGNRGSGNTIYF. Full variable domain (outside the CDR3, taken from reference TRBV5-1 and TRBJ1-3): KAGVTQTPRYLIKTRGQQVTLSCSPISGHRSVSWYQQTPGQGLQFLFEYFSETQRNKGNFPGRFSGRQFSNSRSEMNVSTLELGDSALYLCASSFGNRGSGNTIYFGEGSWLTVV.

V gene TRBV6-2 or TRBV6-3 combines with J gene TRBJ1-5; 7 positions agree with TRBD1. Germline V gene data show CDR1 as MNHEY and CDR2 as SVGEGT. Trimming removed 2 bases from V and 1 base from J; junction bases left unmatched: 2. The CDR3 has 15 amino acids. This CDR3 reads CASSYDRVSNQPQHF. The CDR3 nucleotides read TGTGCCAGCAGTTACGACAGGGTGAGCAATCAGCCCCAGCATTTT.